This T cell receptor beta chain emerged from a study of shared clonotypes between healthy human individuals. General study points: Richness estimates generally favored naive over memory subsets.

This CDR3 is built from 14 residues. The germline gives CDR1 SGHDN, CDR2 FVKESK. Between the trimmed V and J ends, which lost 4 bases and 1 base, there was a span of 10 bases. Profiling relied on immunoSEQ multiplex PCR, and the TCRdb table lists in-frame clones only, not all of them. Among 1.5 million to 1.9 million clones listed, approximately 98% were seen once. Division of CD4+ cells produced a CD45RA+ naive subset and a CD45RA-negative memory subset. As concerns this clone: Antigen specificity is unknown.

This clonotype was obtained from a man aged 25 to 45 in good health. The sequenced material came from naive CD4+ T cells sorted from blood. Described subset: CD45RA+ positively selected. The V and J genes are TRBV14 and TRBJ2-5; D might be TRBD2 (5 bases). Here the CDR3 reads CASSPLTTQETQYF. The CDR3 nucleotides read TGTGCCAGCAGCCCCTTGACTACCCAAGAGACCCAGTACTTC.